Each of the 3 T cell receptor beta chains below was sequenced from the same sample in a study of cytomegalovirus exposure and HLA in healthy donors. The PCR had 60 Vbeta and 13 Jbeta primers. Clones were sequenced by immunoSEQ multiplex PCR, and TCRdb holds only the in-frame ones, with some missing. The sample records under 250,000 clones, roughly 83% being singletons. Input material: PBMCs. The receptors come from a boy aged 2 to 10 in good health and CMV-seronegative.

V is TRBV2 and J is TRBJ1-3; D is perhaps TRBD1 (5 bases). The V end was cut by 9 bases, the J end by 0 bases, with 12 bases between. The CDR3 is 14 residues long. In germline, CDR1 is SNHLY, CDR2 FYNNEI. CDR3 loop: CARQDSYSGNTIYF. The DNA for the CDR3 is TGTGCCAGGCAAGACAGTTACTCTGGAAACACCATATATTTT.

The chain combines TRBV12-5 with TRBJ2-3, with 7 bases matching TRBD2. Germline CDR1 LGHNT, CDR2 FRNRAP. Trimming cost V 3 bases and J 2 bases; bases outside gene matches: 8. The CDR3 runs to 16 residues. The DNA for the CDR3 is TGTGCTAGTGGTTTAAACCCAGCGGGAACCACAGATACGCAGTATTTT. Translation: CASGLNPAGTTDTQYF.

CDR3 DNA sequence: TGTGCCAGCAGCTTAGAAAGCGGGAGGGCCTACGAGCAGTACTTC. Translated, it gives CASSLESGRAYEQYF. This chain uses TRBV7-8 with TRBJ2-7; 10 nucleotides line up with TRBD2. The germline CDR1 and CDR2 sequences are SGHVS and FQNEAQ. The V and J ends lost 1 base and 2 bases, in that order; junction bases with no gene match: 2. The CDR3 spans 15 residues.